Within the sample, the clone carrying this T cell receptor (beta chain) is medium-sized. The target antigen is unknown. This sample was included in a study of liver allograft versus peripheral blood T cells. The overall study: Recipients' peripheral blood T cell receptor repertoires were compared with those in transplanted livers. Study-wide findings and caveats: Reports indicated that T cell receptor repertoires inside liver allografts differed from those in peripheral blood.

Germline lookup yields CDR1 DFQATT and CDR2 SNEGSKA (reference sequence). CDR3 length equals 13 residues. Each CDR3 protein is one row after TCRdb ran MiXCR on the reads. The sample contains around 1,700 distinct CDR3 sequences, 15% to 20% of which appear only once. This TCR came from a human patient who had a liver transplant. Some T cells may trace back to the graft donor. The chain combines TRBV20-1 with TRBJ2-1; 12 bases agree with TRBD2. The chain's CDR3 is CSPGLAGINEQFF. CDR3 sequence (DNA): TGCAGCCCCGGACTAGCGGGGATAAATGAGCAGTTCTTC.